The text below deals with one T cell receptor beta chain. The junction departs from germline at one end; a sequencing error may be responsible. TCRdb re-called the 5' RACE reads through MiXCR, storing one row per CDR3 protein. The table shows 350,000 to 400,000 distinct CDR3 sequences, with 7% to 9.5% occurring only once. The CDR3 is 14 residues long. Germline V lookup: CDR1 SGHVS, CDR2 FNYEAQ. These data are taken from a study of identical twins. Sequencing was done on a sample of naive T cells sorted from blood. The source of this sequence is a woman in her forties or fifties in good health. The chain employs TRBV7-6 and TRBJ2-2; 8 positions match TRBD2. Written as DNA, the CDR3 is TGTGCCAGCACCTTAGGGACTAGCACCGGGGAGCTGTTTTTT. Its protein product is CASTLGTSTGELFF. The full variable domain, rest sourced from reference TRBV7-6 and TRBJ2-2, is GAGVSQSPRYKVTKRGQDVALRCDPISGHVSLYWYRQALGQGPEFLTYFNYEAQQDKSGLPNDRFSAERPEGSISTLTIQRTEQRDSAMYRCASTLGTSTGELFFGEGSRLTVL.